Following are 15 T cell receptor beta chains from one sample sequenced in a study of CD8+ T cells in alopecia areata. Sequencing relied on a cDNA template that was reverse transcribed from extracted RNA. Libraries were prepared by immunoSEQ multiplex PCR; TCRdb keeps only in-frame clonotypes and omits some of them. The sample records some 100,000 clones, less than 45% being singletons. The sample was CD4+ T cells sorted from blood. These receptors came from a human donor with alopecia areata.

The V and J genes are TRBV28 and TRBJ2-5, with 12 bases fitting TRBD1. The V segment lost 5 bases and the J segment 6 bases; nucleotides outside the gene matches: 10. This CDR3 contains 16 residues. The germline CDR1 and CDR2 sequences are MDHEN and SYDVKM. The CDR3 DNA reads TGTGCCAGCAGTCCCTCCGGGACAGGGGGCGAGAAGACCCAGTACTTC. It codes for CASSPSGTGGEKTQYF.

The chain recombines TRBV2 with TRBJ1-1, with a tentative D call TRBD1 (6 bases). Deletions cut 10 bases from V and 0 bases from J, with 12 bases between. The CDR3 covers 13 residues. Germline V CDR1 and CDR2: SNHLY, FYNNEI. The CDR3 spells CATQDRLNTEAFF. The DNA of the CDR3 is TGTGCCACCCAGGACAGACTGAACACTGAAGCTTTCTTT.

This chain joins TRBV5-1 and TRBJ2-7; D is tentatively TRBD1 or TRBD2 (5 bases each). Germline lookup yields CDR1 SGHRS and CDR2 YFSETQ. The CDR3 loop spans 13 amino acids. The V and J ends lost 4 bases and 2 bases respectively, with 10 bases between them. The CDR3 DNA is TGCGCCAGCAGCGTGGGGGATCCCTACGAGCAGTACTTC. Its protein product is CASSVGDPYEQYF.

The J gene is TRBJ2-7, the V gene TRBV29-1, with a weak D call TRBD2 (5 bases). The CDR3 totals 15 residues. Germline values: CDR1 SQVTM, CDR2 ANQGSEA. V was shortened by 5 bases and J by 0 bases, with 17 bases between the two germline ends. The CDR3 region is CSVRDSGESSYEQYF. CDR3 nucleotide sequence: TGCAGCGTTCGTGATTCCGGGGAAAGCTCCTACGAGCAGTACTTC.

The chain uses TRBV29-1 and TRBJ2-7; no reliable D call. Germline lookup yields CDR1 SQVTM and CDR2 ANQGSEA. The CDR3 runs to 13 residues. V lost 3 bases and J 0 bases, leaving 9 bases between the germline ends. For the CDR3, the DNA is TGCAGCGTTGACATCGACGGCTCCTACGAGCAGTACTTC. It codes for CSVDIDGSYEQYF.

CDR3 in DNA: TGTGCCTGCCCAGGACTAGCGGGGAACACCGGGGAGCTGTTTTTT. It encodes CACPGLAGNTGELFF. The chain has TRBV30 and TRBJ2-2; 11 bases match TRBD2. V was clipped by 6 bases and J by 1 base; unmatched bases: 4. Per the germline V gene, CDR1 is GTSNPN and CDR2 is SVGIG (reference sequence). The CDR3 sequence is 15 residues long. The entire variable domain, with the rest obtained from reference TRBV30 and TRBJ2-2, is as follows: SQTIHQWPATLVQPVGSPLSLECTVEGTSNPNLYWYRQAAGRGLQLLFYSVGIGQISSEVPQNLSASRPQDRQFILSSKKLLLSDSGFYLCACPGLAGNTGELFFGEGSRLTVL.

Only one count was recorded for this clone. The CDR3 DNA sequence: TGCGCCAGCAGCGCGCAACAGGGGGCGCGTGCAGATACGCAGTATTTT. The encoded protein is CASSAQQGARADTQYF. The chain couples TRBV5-1 to TRBJ2-3, with TRBD1 matching over 9 bases. The CDR3 runs 16 residues. The germline gives CDR1 SGHRS, CDR2 YFSETQ. J gave up 4 bases and V 4 bases, and 10 bases lay outside the gene matches.

The gene calls are TRBV28 and TRBJ2-5; perhaps TRBD1 as D (6 bases). The V end was cut by 6 bases, the J end by 4 bases, with 9 bases between. Germline values: CDR1 MDHEN, CDR2 SYDVKM. The CDR3 covers 12 residues. The CDR3 loop reads CASRDRGETQYF. Written as DNA, the CDR3 is TGTGCCAGCAGGGACAGAGGAGAGACCCAGTACTTC.

The chain links TRBV25-1 to TRBJ2-5, with D perhaps TRBD2 (6 bases). The germline gives CDR1 MGHDK, CDR2 SYGVNS. CDR3 size: 16 residues. Trimming shortened V by 1 base and J by 9 bases, and 21 bases separated the two germline ends. Here the CDR3 DNA reads TGTGCCAGCAGTGAATTGGCGGGGTCCGGCGGTTGGGCCCAGTACTTC. This sequence encodes CASSELAGSGGWAQYF.

This clone was observed a handful of times. The CDR3 coding sequence is TGTGCCAGCAGCTTAGGAGGGGGGTGGACTGAAGCTTTCTTT. This translates into CASSLGGGWTEAFF. The J gene is TRBJ1-1, the V gene TRBV7-2, with D tentatively TRBD1 (6 bases). The CDR3 is 14 residues long. Trimming cost V 1 base and J 5 bases, with 11 bases left between them. The germline CDR1 and CDR2 sequences are SGHTA and FQGNSA.

The chain links TRBV7-9 to TRBJ2-7; TRBD1 or TRBD2 may be the D gene (6 bases each). There are 15 residues in the CDR3. V lost 5 bases and J lost 3, with 17 bases in between. CDR1 is SEHNR, CDR2 FQNEAQ, per germline (reference sequence). The CDR3 loop is CASSLGGTGYYEQYF. The CDR3 nucleotides read TGTGCCAGCAGCCTCGGGGGCACGGGGTACTACGAGCAGTACTTC.

The chain employs TRBV7-3 and TRBJ1-2; D is ambiguous. The CDR3 totals 12 residues. The V end was cut by 2 bases, the J end by 4 bases, with 5 bases between. Germline V lookup: CDR1 SGHTA, CDR2 FQGTGA. CDR3 DNA: TGTGCCAGCAGCTTAGATGGCTATGGCTACACCTTC. Amino acid sequence: CASSLDGYGYTF.

CDR3 nucleotide sequence: TGTGCCAGCAGCCACCCCTCAAGCTCCTACGAGCAGTACTTC. It yields the protein CASSHPSSSYEQYF. This chain uses TRBV28 with TRBJ2-7, with no clear D. Per germline, CDR1 MDHEN and CDR2 SYDVKM. CDR3 length: 14 amino acids. With 6 bases removed from V and 0 bases from J, the gap between germline ends came to 12 bases.

The V gene is TRBV28, the J gene TRBJ2-4, with D maybe TRBD2 (6 bases). Germline V lookup: CDR1 MDHEN, CDR2 SYDVKM. The CDR3 loop spans 17 amino acids. V lost 3 bases to trimming and J lost 1 base, with 16 bases between them. Here the CDR3 reads CASSFSSGDGAKNIQYF. Here the CDR3 DNA reads TGTGCCAGCAGTTTTTCGTCGGGAGACGGGGCCAAAAACATTCAGTACTTC.

The chain joins TRBV30 to TRBJ2-1, with 8 bases identical to TRBD2. The CDR3 extends over 14 amino acids. The trim removed 2 bases at V and 10 bases at J, leaving 10 bases unmatched. CDR1 and CDR2 (germline): GTSNPN, SVGIG (reference sequence). The CDR3 DNA reads as TGTGCCTGGAGTCTGCTAGCGGGCATGGGAGAGCAGTTCTTC. Amino acid sequence: CAWSLLAGMGEQFF.